This TCR beta chain is drawn from a study of identical twins. Unique molecular identifiers were in the cDNA, with template-switch universal primer binding. TCRdb processed the 5' RACE reads anew with MiXCR; each CDR3 protein has one entry. The sample contains 550,000 to 700,000 distinct CDR3 sequences, roughly 9.9% of which appear only once. The J segment lost 2 bases and the V segment lost 1 base, leaving 4 bases of the junction unmatched. The CDR3 sequence is 17 residues long. Germline V gene sequence: CDR1 MNHEY, CDR2 SVGAGI. This clonotype was seen a handful of times. Among all donors, each was a healthy Caucasian. These records were also assigned to another study, of yellow fever vaccine responses in identical twins.

The sequence was obtained from a woman aged 18-30 years in good health. The sequenced sample was PBMCs. The chain combines TRBV6-5 with TRBJ2-3; 12 bases align to TRBD2. CDR3 in amino acids: CASSYFGLAGTTDTQYF. The DNA for the CDR3 is TGTGCCAGCAGTTACTTCGGACTAGCGGGGACCACAGATACGCAGTATTTT.